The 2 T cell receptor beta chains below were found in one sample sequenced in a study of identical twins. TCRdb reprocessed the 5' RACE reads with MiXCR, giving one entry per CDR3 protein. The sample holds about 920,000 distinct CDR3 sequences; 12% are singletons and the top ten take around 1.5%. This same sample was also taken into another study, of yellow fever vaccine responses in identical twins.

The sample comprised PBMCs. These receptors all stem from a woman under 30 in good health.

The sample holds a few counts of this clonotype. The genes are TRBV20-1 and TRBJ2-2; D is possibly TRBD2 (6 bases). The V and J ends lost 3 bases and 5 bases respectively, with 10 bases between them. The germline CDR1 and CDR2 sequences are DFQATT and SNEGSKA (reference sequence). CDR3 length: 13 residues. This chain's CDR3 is CSASRGATGELFF. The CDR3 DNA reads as TGCAGTGCTAGCCGCGGGGCGACCGGGGAGCTGTTTTTT.

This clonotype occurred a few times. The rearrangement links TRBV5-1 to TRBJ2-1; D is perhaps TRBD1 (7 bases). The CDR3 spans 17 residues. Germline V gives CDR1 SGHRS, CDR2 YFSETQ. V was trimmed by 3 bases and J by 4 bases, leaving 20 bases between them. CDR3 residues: CASSSSALEGAYNEQFF. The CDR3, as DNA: TGCGCCAGCAGCTCTAGCGCTCTGGAGGGGGCTTACAATGAGCAGTTCTTC. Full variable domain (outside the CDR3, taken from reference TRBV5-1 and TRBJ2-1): KAGVTQTPRYLIKTRGQQVTLSCSPISGHRSVSWYQQTPGQGLQFLFEYFSETQRNKGNFPGRFSGRQFSNSRSEMNVSTLELGDSALYLCASSSSALEGAYNEQFFGPGTRLTVL.